The 20 T cell receptor beta chains below were found in one sample sequenced in a study of blood T cell repertoires in COVID-19 (TCRdb year 2020). Preparation of the library involved the immunoSEQ multiplex PCR assay. Here the immuneACCESS table is served through TCRdb, limited to in-frame sequences with V and J called. Missing clones are a known gap in these copies; in checked studies unresolved V genes cover under half, and the rest lacks a known reason. In all, the sample holds about 250,000 clones, and about 90% of those were seen once. Around 0.86% of the sample is held by the ten biggest clonotypes. Sequencing was done on a sample of peripheral blood. These receptors originate from a man aged 25 to 45 with COVID-19, enrolled during active disease.

The rearrangement uses TRBV13 and TRBJ1-6; D might be TRBD1 (5 bases). Germline lookup yields CDR1 PRHDT and CDR2 FYEKMQ (reference sequence). V was trimmed by 4 bases and J by 4 bases, leaving 17 bases between them. CDR3 length equals 17 residues. In DNA, the CDR3 is TGTGCCAGCAGCTCCCGGGATATGCGGGGGTATAATTCACCCCTCCACTTT. Residues: CASSSRDMRGYNSPLHF.

V and J are TRBV19 and TRBJ1-2, with 8 nucleotides matching TRBD1. Losses at the gene ends were 10 bases for V and 3 bases for J; bases not matched to a gene: 10. This CDR3 is 14 amino acids long. CDR1 and CDR2 (germline): LNHDA, SQIVND (reference sequence). The DNA of the CDR3 is TGTGCCACTAAACCCCGGGACAGGTACTATGGCTACACCTTC. This gives the protein CATKPRDRYYGYTF.

The chain is built from TRBV10-1 and TRBJ2-1, with 9 bases lining up with TRBD2. V lost 1 base to trimming and J lost 11 bases; unmatched junction nucleotides: 9. Germline V gives CDR1 WNHNN, CDR2 SYGVQD (reference sequence). The CDR3 consists of 15 residues. CDR3 DNA: TGCGCCAGCAGTGAGTTGGCTAGCGGGGAAAAGAAGCAGTTCTTC. Its protein product is CASSELASGEKKQFF.

The rearrangement uses TRBV6-4 and TRBJ1-1; 9 bases fit TRBD1. The ends lost 3 bases at V and 0 bases at J; junction bases unmatched: 8. The CDR3 runs to 17 residues. Germline V lookup: CDR1 MRHNA, CDR2 SNTAGT. The CDR3 DNA is TGTGCCAGCAGTGAGGTCCCGGGACAGGGAGTGAACACTGAAGCTTTCTTT. Translated: CASSEVPGQGVNTEAFF.

The gene calls are TRBV5-1 and TRBJ2-7; 8 nucleotides align to TRBD1. The length of the CDR3 is 16 residues. Germline CDR1 is SGHRS and CDR2 is YFSETQ. Trimming took 5 bases from V and 1 from J; bases not matched to a gene: 11. CDR3 in amino acids: CASSDQGTGLSYEQYF. The CDR3, as DNA: TGCGCCAGCAGTGACCAAGGGACAGGCCTTTCCTACGAGCAGTACTTC. The whole variable domain, remainder taken from reference TRBV5-1 and TRBJ2-7, is KAGVTQTPRYLIKTRGQQVTLSCSPISGHRSVSWYQQTPGQGLQFLFEYFSETQRNKGNFPGRFSGRQFSNSRSEMNVSTLELGDSALYLCASSDQGTGLSYEQYFGPGTRLTVT.

This clone appeared a single time. The chain combines TRBV6-5 with TRBJ1-5, with 8 bases matching TRBD1. With 6 bases clipped from V and 4 bases from J, the junction kept 8 bases outside the gene matches. Germline CDR1 MNHEY, CDR2 SVGAGI. The CDR3 is made up of 15 amino acids. The CDR3 sequence: CASRKTGVENQPQHF. CDR3 nucleotides: TGTGCCAGCAGGAAGACAGGGGTGGAAAATCAGCCCCAGCATTTT.

The chain is built from TRBV7-6 and TRBJ2-5; the match to TRBD2 covers 9 bases. J lost 5 bases, V lost 5 bases, and 12 bases had no gene match. CDR1 is SGHVS and CDR2 is FNYEAQ in the germline V gene. The CDR3 has 16 amino acids. CDR3 DNA sequence: TGTGCCAGCAGCAATAGAGGGCGGGGGGGCTTGGAGACCCAGTACTTC. Protein: CASSNRGRGGLETQYF.

The chain links TRBV7-9 to TRBJ1-2; no definite D call. The germline V gene encodes CDR1 SEHNR and CDR2 FQNEAQ (reference sequence). This CDR3 has 15 amino acids. Trimming pared 0 bases from V and 1 base from J, leaving 9 bases between. In DNA form, the CDR3 reads TGTGCCAGCAGCTTAGCGTTTAACAGTAACTATGGCTACACCTTC. Its translation: CASSLAFNSNYGYTF.

DNA of the CDR3: TGTGCCAGCAGTGAAGGGCTAGCGGGGGTGGACGAGCAGTACTTC. Protein product: CASSEGLAGVDEQYF. The chain couples TRBV2 to TRBJ2-7; TRBD2 matches 10 bases. From germline, CDR1 is SNHLY and CDR2 FYNNEI. The V gene end was trimmed by 1 base and the J gene end by 5 bases; junction bases not matched to a gene: 5. There are 15 residues in the CDR3.

V usage is TRBV19 and J usage is TRBJ1-2; no definite D call. Trimming left V 5 bases short and J 5 bases short, with 15 bases between. This CDR3 is 14 amino acids long. Germline V gives CDR1 LNHDA, CDR2 SQIVND (reference sequence). The CDR3 region is CASSAGPAGYGYTF. Here the CDR3 DNA reads TGTGCCAGTAGTGCCGGACCCGCGGGGTATGGCTACACCTTC.

The rearrangement joins TRBV6-4 to TRBJ1-5; D is undetermined. Germline CDR1 and CDR2: MRHNA and SNTAGT. V was trimmed by 6 bases and J by 4 bases, leaving 7 bases between them. This CDR3 has 12 residues. The CDR3 region has the DNA TGTGCCAGCAGAGAAGAGAATCAGCCCCAGCATTTT. Amino acids: CASREENQPQHF.

This clone was seen more than once but under ten times. The rearrangement joins TRBV6-5 to TRBJ2-2, with TRBD1 matching over 7 bases. CDR3 size: 13 residues. V dropped 6 bases and J dropped 3; count of bases not matched to a gene: 1. Germline CDR1 reads MNHEY; CDR2 reads SVGAGI. CDR3 DNA: TGTGCCAGCAGAACAGGGGACACCGGGGAGCTGTTTTTT. Translated: CASRTGDTGELFF.

This clone was seen a single time. The rearrangement links TRBV5-1 to TRBJ1-3; possible D gene TRBD1, 6 bases. V dropped 4 bases and J dropped 0 bases, with 8 bases sitting between them. From germline, CDR1 is SGHRS and CDR2 YFSETQ. CDR3 length equals 14 residues. The CDR3 reads CASSRDNSGNTIYF. The CDR3 bases are TGCGCCAGCAGCAGGGACAACTCTGGAAACACCATATATTTT.

This clone was detected a few times. The chain employs TRBV7-9 and TRBJ1-2; D is uncertain. Per germline, CDR1 SEHNR and CDR2 FQNEAQ (reference sequence). This CDR3 region has 14 residues. The V and J ends lost 3 bases and 1 base respectively, with 9 bases between them. The CDR3 loop reads CASSFGLFNYGYTF. CDR3 in DNA: TGTGCCAGCAGCTTTGGGCTTTTTAACTATGGCTACACCTTC.

This clone was seen a single time. The chain joins TRBV3-1 (or the pseudogene TRBV3-2) to TRBJ1-1; 7 bases are a match to TRBD1. CDR3 size: 14 residues. V gave up 4 bases and J gave up 0 bases; unmatched junction bases: 2. Germline V lookup: CDR1 LGHDT, CDR2 YNNKEL (reference sequence). CDR3 residues: CASSLDRMNTEAFF. DNA of the CDR3: TGTGCCAGCAGCCTGGACAGGATGAACACTGAAGCTTTCTTT.

The chain combines TRBV15 with TRBJ2-1; 11 nucleotides line up with TRBD2. V lost 8 bases and J lost 2; bases outside the gene matches: 11. This CDR3 is 17 amino acids long. Germline values: CDR1 LNHNV, CDR2 YYDKDF (reference sequence). The CDR3 DNA sequence: TGTGCCACCTGGACTAGCGGGCAACAATCTGCCTACAATGAGCAGTTCTTC. Amino acid sequence: CATWTSGQQSAYNEQFF.

The rearrangement uses TRBV4-2 and TRBJ1-4; maybe TRBD1 (5 bases). Germline V lookup: CDR1 LGHNA, CDR2 YNFKEQ. CDR3 length equals 15 residues. With 8 bases removed from V and 5 bases from J, the gap between germline ends came to 18 bases. The CDR3 sequence: CASANSPGPNEKLFF. DNA for the CDR3: TGTGCCAGCGCGAACAGCCCAGGGCCAAATGAAAAACTGTTTTTT.

The V call is TRBV4-1, the J call TRBJ1-1, with a tentative D call TRBD1 (5 bases). V gave up 1 base and J gave up 3 bases, with 15 bases separating them. This CDR3 is built from 16 residues. Germline V gene lookup returns CDR1 MGHRA and CDR2 YSYEKL. The DNA of the CDR3 is TGCGCCAGCAGCCAAGCCGGGGCAGGGAGGGACACTGAAGCTTTCTTT. As protein: CASSQAGAGRDTEAFF.

This clone occurred once. V usage is TRBV6-4 and J usage is TRBJ2-2; TRBD2 might be the D (5 bases). The V end was cut by 5 bases, the J end by 5 bases, with 18 bases between. Germline-derived CDR1 and CDR2 are MRHNA and SNTAGT. The CDR3 covers 16 residues. The CDR3 region has the DNA TGTGCCAGCAGTCCCAGACATCCCCCGGGGACCGGGGAGCTGTTTTTT. Its translation is CASSPRHPPGTGELFF.

The V and J genes are TRBV10-1 and TRBJ1-3, with a tentative D call TRBD1 (5 bases). V was trimmed by 4 bases and J by 3 bases, leaving 10 bases between them. Germline values: CDR1 WNHNN, CDR2 SYGVQD (reference sequence). This CDR3 contains 14 residues. In DNA, the CDR3 is TGCGCCAGCAGTGGGACATTAAATGGAAACACCATATATTTT. The encoded protein is CASSGTLNGNTIYF.